In its sample, the clone carrying this T cell receptor beta chain was seen many times. These data are taken from a study of esophageal squamous cell carcinoma under preoperative chemotherapy. TCRdb reprocessed the PCR reads via MiXCR and lists one record per CDR3 protein. The repertoire holds about 9,600 distinct CDR3 sequences, with approximately 49% as singletons. The sample's time point: after preoperative PTX-NDP chemotherapy. The clonotype originates from a human donor with esophageal squamous cell carcinoma. The donor label of this sample is uncertain. The sample was collected from a patient given preoperative chemotherapy.

In nucleotides, the CDR3 is TGTGCCAGCAGTTTCAGACAGGGGGTAGACACTGAAGCTTTCTTT. Translating gives CASSFRQGVDTEAFF. V usage is TRBV12-3 or TRBV12-4 and J usage is TRBJ1-1, with TRBD1 identical over 9 bases. The CDR3 consists of 15 residues. The V and J ends lost 3 bases and 3 bases, in that order; junction bases with no gene match: 5.